The T cell receptor (beta chain) under discussion was sequenced for a study of T cell responses to AZD1222 COVID-19 vaccine. Broader study findings: Reportedly, nearly half the spike-specific TCRs target unmutated variant regions.

CDR1 is MDHEN and CDR2 is SYDVKM in the germline V gene. V lost 7 bases and J lost 0, with 3 bases in between. The CDR3 consists of 11 residues. Repertoires were generated with immunoSEQ multiplex PCR, while TCRdb's copy carries only in-frame clones and drops some. This repertoire shows roughly 120,000 clones, about 88% found once; its top ten account for approximately 3.4%. This clone was observed once. Its matching antigen is unknown. V and J are TRBV28 and TRBJ1-1; D gene unclear. The source material was peripheral blood, sampled 28 days after the second AZD1222 dose. The clonotype was recovered from an adult who received the AZD1222 COVID-19 vaccine. The CDR3 loop reads CASMLNTEAFF. Written as DNA, the CDR3 is TGTGCCAGCATGTTGAACACTGAAGCTTTCTTT.